The 3 T cell receptor beta chains below were found in one sample sequenced in a study of Ad26.COV2.S vaccination and SARS-CoV-2 variants (dated by TCRdb to the early 2020s). Library generation was performed with the immunoSEQ multiplex PCR assay. This is the immuneACCESS table as TCRdb keeps it, with only in-frame sequences that have V and J called. A part of the clones is gone; compared with another copy, unresolved V genes explain less than half, and the rest is unexplained. The sample table records about 320,000 clones; approximately 86% of these occur just once. Under 2% of the sample is in the top ten clones. Sample treatment or condition, as interpreted from the label and publication: roughly 18 received Ad26.COV2.S at low or high dose, single or two shots; 5 received placebo; per-sample allocation not given. Repertoires of vaccine and placebo recipients were sequenced from samples taken on day 63 after the first injection.

The sequences come from peripheral blood, collected in a trial of Ad26.COV2.S vaccine versus placebo. Receptors were obtained from a person aged 18-60 years who received the Ad26.COV2.S COVID-19 vaccine or a placebo.

The chain is built from TRBV6-5 and TRBJ1-1, with D tentatively TRBD1 (5 bases). The V and J ends lost 5 bases and 6 bases respectively, with 16 bases between them. CDR1 and CDR2 (germline): MNHEY, SVGAGI. The CDR3 length is 14 residues. The chain's CDR3 is CASSPLGGFAEAFF. Here the CDR3 DNA reads TGTGCCAGCAGTCCCCTGGGGGGTTTCGCTGAAGCTTTCTTT.

V is TRBV5-4 and J is TRBJ2-6; the D is unclear. Germline V lookup: CDR1 SGHNT, CDR2 YYREEE (reference sequence). V was cut by 3 bases and J by 2 bases, with 15 bases left in between. CDR3 size: 17 residues. CDR3 residues: CASSSTPIAAGANVLTF. CDR3 nucleotides: TGTGCCAGCAGCTCCACCCCAATAGCCGCTGGGGCCAACGTCCTGACTTTC. The full variable domain, in which reference TRBV5-4 and TRBJ2-6 provide the parts outside the CDR3, is ETGVTQSPTHLIKTRGQQVTLRCSSQSGHNTVSWYQQALGQGPQFIFQYYREEENGRGNFPPRFSGLQFPNYSSELNVNALELDDSALYLCASSSTPIAAGANVLTFGAGSRLTVL.

V gene TRBV6-5 combines with J gene TRBJ1-6, with D tentatively TRBD1 (5 bases). Between the trimmed V and J ends, which lost 4 bases and 10 bases, there was a span of 11 bases. The length of the CDR3 is 13 residues. The germline V gene has CDR1 MNHEY and CDR2 SVGAGI. The CDR3 region is CASSSGNDSPLHF. CDR3 DNA: TGTGCCAGCAGTTCAGGGAATGACTCACCCCTCCACTTT.